Sequencing of this T cell receptor beta chain was carried out in a study of cytomegalovirus exposure and HLA in healthy donors. Study as a whole: The platform used for the roughly 130 validation repertoires matched that of the approximately 670 first-cohort repertoires, a later analysis reported.

Details on this clone: Its target is unknown.

The CDR3 runs 15 residues. Per the germline V gene, CDR1 is MNHNY and CDR2 is SVGAGI (reference sequence). V dropped 5 bases and J dropped 2; count of bases not matched to a gene: 9. Using immunoSEQ multiplex PCR, the repertoire was profiled, and TCRdb retains in-frame clones only, with some absent. The sample consists of some 63,000 clones, roughly 90% of them appearing once. Study observations and caveats: There were a few CMV-associated chains whose specificity for CMV antigens was confirmed in vitro. Most TCR sequences were seen very rarely across donors, but some public TCRs occurred in many. Listed as cytomegalovirus-associated were 150 to 200 TCR beta chains.

Sequenced: PBMCs. The gene calls are TRBV6-6 and TRBJ2-7, with TRBD1 matching over 7 bases. The TCR was taken from a woman in her late teens or twenties in good health and CMV-seronegative. The CDR3, as DNA: TGTGCCAGCAGTCCCGGGACAGACGATACCTACGAGCAGTACTTC. This encodes CASSPGTDDTYEQYF.